A single T cell receptor beta chain is shown here with its context. As yet, its antigen is unknown. The data belong to a study of T cell responses to AZD1222 COVID-19 vaccine. Overall study findings and caveats: Donors, mostly white British, included more females; clonal diversity was possibly underestimated.

This CDR3 has 15 amino acids. Trimming removed 2 bases at V and 4 bases at J, with 13 bases between. Per the germline V gene, CDR1 is SGHRS and CDR2 is YFSETQ. Clones were read by immunoSEQ multiplex PCR, and TCRdb kept only the in-frame ones, dropping some. The sample holds under 150,000 clones, 91% seen once. The TCR was taken from an adult in good health. The sequencing here drew on peripheral blood, taken on day 0 of AZD1222 vaccination. This chain joins TRBV5-1 and TRBJ1-3; a weak D match, TRBD1 (5 bases). The DNA for the CDR3 is TGCGCCAGCAGCTTCGGAACAGGTTACGGAAACACCATATATTTT. The encoded protein is CASSFGTGYGNTIYF.